These 25 T cell receptor beta chains share one sample of origin, sequenced in a study of cytomegalovirus exposure and HLA in healthy donors. Vbeta (60) and Jbeta (13) primers were used in the PCR. Using immunoSEQ multiplex PCR, the repertoire was profiled, and TCRdb retains in-frame clones only, with some absent. Of over 100,000 clones detected, around four fifths appear once; the ten largest clones hold less than 2%. Sequencing input: PBMCs. Source of these receptors: a man in his forties in good health and CMV-seronegative.

The chain employs TRBV6-1 and TRBJ2-7; D perhaps matches TRBD1 (6 bases). The V gene lost 4 bases and the J gene lost 5 bases, with 18 bases spanning the gap. CDR3 length: 15 residues. CDR1 and CDR2 from the germline V gene are MNHNS and SASEGT. Written as DNA, the CDR3 is TGTGCCAGCAGTGGAGGCCACAGGACAGCGAACGAGCAGTACTTC. As protein: CASSGGHRTANEQYF.

The chain joins TRBV7-9 to TRBJ2-1; 8 bases match TRBD2. This CDR3 spans 13 amino acids. Unmatched junction bases numbered 10, after V lost 10 bases and J lost 8 bases. Germline CDR1 SEHNR, CDR2 FQNEAQ (reference sequence). CDR3 in amino acids: CATVAGSWDEQFF. In nucleotides, the CDR3 is TGTGCCACTGTAGCGGGGAGCTGGGATGAGCAGTTCTTC.

This clone was picked up one time. Other DNA sequences in this specimen translate into the identical CDR3. The chain couples TRBV5-1 to TRBJ1-2; 9 positions agree with TRBD1. The CDR3 totals 15 residues. Germline V lookup: CDR1 SGHRS, CDR2 YFSETQ. V lost 0 bases and J lost 4; bases outside the gene matches: 4. The CDR3 DNA follows: TGCGCCAGCAGCTTGGGATTGACAGGGGGCTATGGCTACACCTTC. As protein: CASSLGLTGGYGYTF.

This sequence joins TRBV4-1 and TRBJ2-1, with 10 bases identical to TRBD1. Germline-derived CDR1 and CDR2 are MGHRA and YSYEKL. This CDR3 has 15 residues. Trimming took 4 bases from V and 8 from J; bases not matched to a gene: 8. This chain's CDR3 is CASSPPPGTGDEQFF. CDR3 nucleotide sequence: TGCGCCAGCAGCCCCCCCCCGGGGACAGGGGATGAGCAGTTCTTC.

In DNA form, the CDR3 reads TGTGCCAGCAGTCCGGGACTAGCTTTGGATGAGCAGTTCTTC. Its translation: CASSPGLALDEQFF. J is TRBJ2-1 and V is TRBV27; 9 nucleotides align to TRBD2. CDR1 and CDR2 from the germline V gene are MNHEY and SMNVEV (reference sequence). The CDR3 consists of 14 residues. V dropped 5 bases and J dropped 8; count of bases not matched to a gene: 7.

The chain joins TRBV6-5 to TRBJ2-3, with D possibly TRBD1 on 6 matching bases. CDR3 size: 13 residues. Germline lookup yields CDR1 MNHEY and CDR2 SVGAGI. V was pared by 6 bases and J by 2 bases, with 9 bases between. The CDR3 DNA sequence: TGTGCCAGCAGACAGGGTTCCACAGATACGCAGTATTTT. Translating gives CASRQGSTDTQYF.

The V call is TRBV27, the J call TRBJ2-5; D gene ambiguous. V was cut by 8 bases and J by 0 bases, with 13 bases left in between. CDR1 and CDR2 from the germline V gene are MNHEY and SMNVEV (reference sequence). The CDR3 is 14 residues long. The DNA of the CDR3 is TGTGCCAGCGGCCCTTTTTCCGACCAAGAGACCCAGTACTTC. It specifies CASGPFSDQETQYF.

This chain links TRBV9 with TRBJ2-2; D unresolved. V was pared by 2 bases and J by 1 base, with 9 bases between. Germline CDR1 SGDLS, CDR2 YYNGEE. This CDR3 comprises 15 residues. The CDR3, as DNA: TGTGCCAGCAGCGTTGGGCAGCAGAACACCGGGGAGCTGTTTTTT. Its translation is CASSVGQQNTGELFF.

The V and J genes are TRBV7-9 and TRBJ2-2, with 7 nucleotides matching TRBD2. The CDR3 covers 14 residues. CDR1 is SEHNR and CDR2 is FQNEAQ in the germline V gene (reference sequence). V lost 8 bases to trimming and J lost 11 bases; unmatched junction nucleotides: 14. CDR3 coding DNA: TGTGCCAGCCGTTCAAGACAGCGGGGTTCTGAGCTGTTTTTT. Encoded protein: CASRSRQRGSELFF.

CDR3 sequence (DNA): TGTGCCAGCAGTTACAGGGGTTCCTACGAGCAGTACTTC. It yields the protein CASSYRGSYEQYF. The rearrangement joins TRBV6-6 to TRBJ2-7, with D possibly matching TRBD1 (5 bases). Germline CDR1 reads MNHNY; CDR2 reads SVGAGI (reference sequence). Trimming cost V 2 bases and J 1 base, with 6 bases left between them. This CDR3 contains 13 residues.

The V gene is TRBV25-1, the J gene TRBJ1-4; D remains ambiguous. Trimming removed 1 base at V and 0 bases at J, with 9 bases between. The CDR3 loop spans 16 amino acids. Germline V gives CDR1 MGHDK, CDR2 SYGVNS. The CDR3 here is CASSELAVATNEKLFF. CDR3 sequence (DNA): TGTGCCAGCAGTGAATTGGCGGTTGCAACTAATGAAAAACTGTTTTTT.

This clone has just a few counts. CDR3 DNA: TGTGCCAGCAGCCCCGGGGGACTAGCGGGCCCGGATACGCAGTATTTT. It codes for CASSPGGLAGPDTQYF. The chain carries TRBV5-6 and TRBJ2-3; TRBD2 matches at 12 bases. CDR3 size: 16 residues. CDR1 and CDR2 from the germline V gene are SGHDT and YYEEEE. V shed 4 bases, J shed 6 bases, and the junction held 9 bases outside the gene matches.

There are a few counts of this clone. This rearrangement joins TRBV7-2 to TRBJ2-1; 9 bases are shared with TRBD2. The CDR3 length is 16 residues. Germline loops: CDR1 SGHTA, CDR2 FQGNSA. V trimming: 4 bases; J trimming: 5 bases; junction bases outside the gene matches: 9. The chain's CDR3 is CASSYAGTSLNNEQFF. In DNA form, the CDR3 reads TGTGCCAGCAGCTATGCCGGGACTAGCCTTAACAATGAGCAGTTCTTC.

V gene TRBV6-1 combines with J gene TRBJ2-7; 8 bases are shared with TRBD1. V was pared by 8 bases and J by 0 bases, with 9 bases of the junction left unmatched. The germline V gene has CDR1 MNHNS and CDR2 SASEGT. The CDR3 has 15 amino acids. The CDR3 nucleotides read TGTGCCAGCCATTCCGGGACAGGTCTCTCCTACGAGCAGTACTTC. This codes for CASHSGTGLSYEQYF.

The chain links TRBV6-1 to TRBJ2-7; D is ambiguous. With 1 base removed from V and 0 bases from J, the gap between germline ends came to 10 bases. The CDR3 is made up of 15 amino acids. Germline CDR1 is MNHNS and CDR2 is SASEGT. CDR3 protein: CASSEDLMSSYEQYF. The CDR3 region has the DNA TGTGCCAGCAGTGAAGATCTGATGAGCTCCTACGAGCAGTACTTC.

The rearrangement joins TRBV10-2 to TRBJ2-2; 12 bases align to TRBD2. J lost 4 bases, V lost 2 bases, and 20 bases had no gene match. The CDR3 has 22 residues. Germline V gene lookup returns CDR1 WSHSY and CDR2 SAAADI. CDR3 protein: CASSENRASGRAGLIFTGELFF. The CDR3 DNA sequence: TGCGCCAGCAGTGAGAATCGGGCTAGCGGGAGGGCCGGCCTTATTTTCACCGGGGAGCTGTTTTTT.

This clone was seen once. CDR3 loop: CASSLSGGNTEAFF. CDR3 bases: TGTGCCAGCAGTTTATCGGGGGGGAACACTGAAGCTTTCTTT. The rearrangement uses TRBV28 and TRBJ1-1, with D perhaps TRBD1 (5 bases). The CDR3 has 14 residues. V shed 1 base and J shed 1 base, with 7 bases lying between them. Germline V gene lookup returns CDR1 MDHEN and CDR2 SYDVKM.

The V and J genes are TRBV2 and TRBJ2-2, with TRBD2 as a possible D gene (5 bases). Germline V gives CDR1 SNHLY, CDR2 FYNNEI. CDR3 length: 15 residues. Trimming cost V 4 bases and J 4 bases, with 13 bases left between them. The CDR3 DNA reads TGTGCCAGCAGTGTAAGGGAGTTAGTCACCGGGGAGCTGTTTTTT. It encodes CASSVRELVTGELFF.

The V gene is TRBV5-6, the J gene TRBJ1-6, with 9 bases matching TRBD1. This CDR3 is 15 amino acids long. The ends lost 5 bases at V and 10 bases at J; junction bases unmatched: 10. Germline assignment: CDR1 SGHDT and CDR2 YYEEEE. This chain's CDR3 is CASSRPGQGGSPLHF. CDR3 in DNA: TGTGCCAGCAGTCGGCCGGGACAGGGAGGCTCACCCCTCCACTTT.

V and J are TRBV5-5 and TRBJ1-1; D remains unclear. In germline, CDR1 is SGHKS, CDR2 YYEKEE (reference sequence). The CDR3 contains 13 residues. The ends were cut back, 4 bases at V and 4 bases at J, with 11 bases in the middle. The CDR3 here is CASSPRGATEAFF. CDR3 in DNA: TGTGCCAGCAGCCCCCGGGGTGCCACTGAAGCTTTCTTT.

About this clone: Other DNA sequences from this sample encode an identical CDR3 as well. V usage is TRBV19 and J usage is TRBJ2-2; a possible D gene is TRBD2 (6 bases). CDR3 length: 13 residues. Germline-derived CDR1 and CDR2 are LNHDA and SQIVND (reference sequence). Trimming left V 4 bases short and J 5 bases short, with 8 bases between. The CDR3 protein is CASSTGVTGELFF. DNA of the CDR3: TGTGCCAGTAGTACGGGGGTGACCGGGGAGCTGTTTTTT. Full variable domain (missing parts from reference TRBV19 and TRBJ2-2): DGGITQSPKYLFRKEGQNVTLSCEQNLNHDAMYWYRQDPGQGLRLIYYSQIVNDFQKGDIAEGYSVSREKKESFPLTVTSAQKNPTAFYLCASSTGVTGELFFGEGSRLTVL.

The chain combines TRBV11-3 with TRBJ2-1; 11 bases map to TRBD2. J gave up 2 bases and V 5 bases, and 5 bases lay outside the gene matches. CDR1 is SGHNT and CDR2 is YENEEA in the germline V gene. This CDR3 contains 16 residues. The CDR3 loop is CASSARLAGTYNEQFF. The CDR3, as DNA: TGTGCCAGCAGCGCAAGACTAGCGGGAACCTACAATGAGCAGTTCTTC. Full variable domain (missing parts from reference TRBV11-3 and TRBJ2-1): EAGVVQSPRYKIIEKKQPVAFWCNPISGHNTLYWYLQNLGQGPELLIRYENEEAVDDSQLPKDRFSAERLKGVDSTLKIQPAELGDSAVYLCASSARLAGTYNEQFFGPGTRLTVL.

The rearrangement joins TRBV27 to TRBJ2-2; tentative D call: TRBD2 (7 bases). V lost 3 bases to trimming and J lost 4 bases, with 15 bases between them. CDR3 length: 16 residues. Germline CDR1 MNHEY, CDR2 SMNVEV (reference sequence). The CDR3 sequence is CASSFRGGRSTGELFF. The CDR3 DNA sequence: TGTGCCAGCAGTTTTAGGGGGGGCAGAAGCACCGGGGAGCTGTTTTTT.

This clone was found once. V gene TRBV7-8 combines with J gene TRBJ2-3, with TRBD2 identical over 7 bases. J lost 0 bases, V lost 0 bases, and 3 bases had no gene match. CDR1 and CDR2 (germline): SGHVS, FQNEAQ. This CDR3 is 16 amino acids long. The CDR3 loop reads CASSLAPRGSTDTQYF. CDR3 coding DNA: TGTGCCAGCAGCTTAGCTCCGCGGGGGAGCACAGATACGCAGTATTTT.

The gene calls are TRBV30 and TRBJ2-1; TRBD1 aligns across 8 bases. Per the germline V gene, CDR1 is GTSNPN and CDR2 is SVGIG (reference sequence). The CDR3 loop spans 13 amino acids. Germline trimming cut 3 bases from V and 8 bases from J; bases unmatched to any gene: 6. In nucleotides, the CDR3 is TGTGCCTGGAGCAGGGGGCTAGTAGATGAGCAGTTCTTC. Its protein is CAWSRGLVDEQFF. The full variable domain, completed using reference TRBV30 and TRBJ2-1, is SQTIHQWPATLVQPVGSPLSLECTVEGTSNPNLYWYRQAAGRGLQLLFYSVGIGQISSEVPQNLSASRPQDRQFILSSKKLLLSDSGFYLCAWSRGLVDEQFFGPGTRLTVL.